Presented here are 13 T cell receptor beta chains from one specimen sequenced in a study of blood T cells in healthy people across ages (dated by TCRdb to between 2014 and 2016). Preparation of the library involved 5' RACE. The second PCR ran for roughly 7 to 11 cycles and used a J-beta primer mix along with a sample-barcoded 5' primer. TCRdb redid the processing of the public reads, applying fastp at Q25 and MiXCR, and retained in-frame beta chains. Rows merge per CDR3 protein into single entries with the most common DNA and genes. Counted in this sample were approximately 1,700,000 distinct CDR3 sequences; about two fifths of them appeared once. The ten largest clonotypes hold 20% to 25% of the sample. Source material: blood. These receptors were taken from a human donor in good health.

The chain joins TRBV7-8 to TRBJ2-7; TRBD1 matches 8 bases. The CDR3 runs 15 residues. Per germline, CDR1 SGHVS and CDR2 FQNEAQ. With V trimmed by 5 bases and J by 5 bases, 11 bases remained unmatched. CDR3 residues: CASSPRDRGPNEQYF. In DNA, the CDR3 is TGTGCCAGCAGCCCTCGCGACAGGGGACCCAACGAGCAGTACTTC.

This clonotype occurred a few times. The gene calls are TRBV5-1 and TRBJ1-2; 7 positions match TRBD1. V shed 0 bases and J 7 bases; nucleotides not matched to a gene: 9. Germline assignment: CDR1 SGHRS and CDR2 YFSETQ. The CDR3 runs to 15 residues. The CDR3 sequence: CASSLERGRLSGYTF. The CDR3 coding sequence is TGCGCCAGCAGCTTGGAGAGGGGGCGATTGAGTGGCTACACCTTC.

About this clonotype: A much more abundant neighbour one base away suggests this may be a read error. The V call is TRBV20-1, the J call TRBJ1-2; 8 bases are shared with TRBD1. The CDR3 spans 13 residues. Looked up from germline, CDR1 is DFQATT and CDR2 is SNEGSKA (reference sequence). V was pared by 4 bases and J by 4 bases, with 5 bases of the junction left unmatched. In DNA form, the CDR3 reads TGCAGTGCTATACCCGACAGGGGCTATGGCTACACCTTC. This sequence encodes CSAIPDRGYGYTF.

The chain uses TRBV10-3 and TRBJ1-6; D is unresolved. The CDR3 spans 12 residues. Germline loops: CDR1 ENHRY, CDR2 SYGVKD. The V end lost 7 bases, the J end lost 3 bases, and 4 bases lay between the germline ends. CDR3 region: CAINDYNSPLHF. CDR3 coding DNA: TGTGCCATCAATGACTATAATTCACCCCTCCACTTT.

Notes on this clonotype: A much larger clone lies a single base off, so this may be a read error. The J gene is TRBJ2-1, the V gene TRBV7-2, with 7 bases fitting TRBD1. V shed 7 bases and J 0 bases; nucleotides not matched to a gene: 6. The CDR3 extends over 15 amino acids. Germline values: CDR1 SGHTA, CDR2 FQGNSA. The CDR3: CASNYRDSSYNEQFF. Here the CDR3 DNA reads TGTGCCAGCAACTACCGGGACAGCTCCTACAATGAGCAGTTCTTC.

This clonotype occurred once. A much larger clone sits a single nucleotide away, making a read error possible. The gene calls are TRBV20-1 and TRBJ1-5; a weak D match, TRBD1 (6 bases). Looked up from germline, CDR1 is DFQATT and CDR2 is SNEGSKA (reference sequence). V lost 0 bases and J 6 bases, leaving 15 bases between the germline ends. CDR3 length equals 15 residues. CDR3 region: CSARDFRDTGQPQHF. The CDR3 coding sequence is TGCAGTGCTAGAGATTTCCGGGACACTGGTCAGCCCCAGCATTTT.

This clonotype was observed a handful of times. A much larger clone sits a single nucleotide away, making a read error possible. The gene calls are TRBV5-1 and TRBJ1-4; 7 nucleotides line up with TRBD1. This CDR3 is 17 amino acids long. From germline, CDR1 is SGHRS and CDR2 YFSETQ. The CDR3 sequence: CASSPWRPGQNNEKRFF. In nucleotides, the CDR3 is TGCGCCAGCAGCCCCTGGCGACCGGGACAGAATAATGAAAAACGGTTTTTT.

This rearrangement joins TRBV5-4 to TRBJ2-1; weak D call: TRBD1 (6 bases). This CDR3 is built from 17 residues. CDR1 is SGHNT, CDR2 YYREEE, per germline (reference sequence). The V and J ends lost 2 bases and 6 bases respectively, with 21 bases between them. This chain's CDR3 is CASSLVFRGPVRNEQFF. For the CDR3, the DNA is TGTGCCAGCAGCTTAGTCTTCAGGGGCCCCGTCCGCAATGAGCAGTTCTTC.

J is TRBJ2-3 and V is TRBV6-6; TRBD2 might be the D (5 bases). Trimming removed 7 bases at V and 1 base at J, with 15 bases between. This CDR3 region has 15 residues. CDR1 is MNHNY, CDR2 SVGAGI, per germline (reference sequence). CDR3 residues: CASTVAGRGTDTQYF. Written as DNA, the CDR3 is TGTGCCAGCACAGTGGCGGGCCGGGGCACAGATACGCAGTATTTT.

The DNA for the CDR3 is TGTGCCAGCAGCCAAGCGGGAGTTCCAAGCACAGATACGCAGTATTTT. Protein: CASSQAGVPSTDTQYF. The gene calls are TRBV7-2 and TRBJ2-3; 8 positions agree with TRBD2. Looked up from germline, CDR1 is SGHTA and CDR2 is FQGNSA. The junction had 7 bases not matched to a gene; V was cut back by 5 bases and J by 0 bases. The CDR3 consists of 16 residues.

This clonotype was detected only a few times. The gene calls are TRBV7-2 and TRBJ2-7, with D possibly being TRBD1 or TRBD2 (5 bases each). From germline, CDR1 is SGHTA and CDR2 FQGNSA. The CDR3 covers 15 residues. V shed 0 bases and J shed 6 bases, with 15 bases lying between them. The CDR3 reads CASSLARPPGGEQYF. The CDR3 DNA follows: TGTGCCAGCAGCTTAGCGCGGCCCCCTGGGGGCGAGCAGTACTTC.

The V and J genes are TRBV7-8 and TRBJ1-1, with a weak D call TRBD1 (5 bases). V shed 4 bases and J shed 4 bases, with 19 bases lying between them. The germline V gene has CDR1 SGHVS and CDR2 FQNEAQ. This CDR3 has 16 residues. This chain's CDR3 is CASSSVPPLGGTEAFF. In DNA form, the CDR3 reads TGTGCCAGCAGCTCCGTCCCCCCCCTCGGGGGCACTGAAGCTTTCTTT.

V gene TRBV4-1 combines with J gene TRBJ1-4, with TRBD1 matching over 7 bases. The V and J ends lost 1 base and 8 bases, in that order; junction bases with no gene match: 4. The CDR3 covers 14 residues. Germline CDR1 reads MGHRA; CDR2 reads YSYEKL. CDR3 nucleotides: TGCGCCAGCAGCCAAGTGGGGACAGTCGAAAAACTGTTTTTT. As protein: CASSQVGTVEKLFF.